This T cell receptor beta chain was recovered during a study of T cell clonality in common variable immunodeficiency. Regarding the study as a whole: CVID subjects showed higher TCRbeta clonality than healthy controls. In common variable immunodeficiency, TCR beta chains reportedly carried fewer deletions and N-nucleotide insertions.

Looked up from germline, CDR1 is DFQATT and CDR2 is SNEGSKA (reference sequence). CDR3 length equals 13 residues. The V and J ends lost 7 bases and 4 bases, in that order; junction bases with no gene match: 9. This clone was seen ten or more times. No antigen is known for it. The CDR3 is cut off 3 residues early in the read; its end comes from the germline J gene. Profiled with immunoSEQ multiplex PCR; TCRdb holds only in-frame clones, not every one. The profile covers around 25,000 clones, none occurring a single time. The sequencing sample was made of peripheral blood mononuclear cells. V is TRBV20-1 and J is TRBJ2-7, with 8 bases matching TRBD1. This sequence was found in a human donor with common variable immunodeficiency. The CDR3 sequence is CSGRGGTGYEQYF. The CDR3 DNA, read in part, is TGCAGTGGCCGGGGCGGGACAGGATACGAG.